The clone carrying this TCR beta chain was observed a handful of times. A much larger clone is a single base away; this may be a read error. Regions amplified from RNA transcripts were the TCR beta CDR3 regions. RT-PCR in the first round (using the HTBI primer set) targeted the TCR CDR3. TCRdb used MiXCR to reprocess the multiplex PCR reads, holding one entry per CDR3 protein. The sample lists some 620,000 distinct CDR3 sequences, 15% to 20% occurring once. This entry belongs to a study of T cells in Graves' hyperthyroidism and ophthalmopathy. Germline CDR1 reads LNHNV; CDR2 reads YYDKDF (reference sequence). The trim removed 4 bases at V and 0 bases at J, leaving 2 bases unmatched. There are 16 residues in the CDR3.

What was sequenced was blood. This receptor was identified in a woman aged 25-40 years with Graves' hyperthyroidism. The genes are TRBV15 and TRBJ2-3, with 12 bases matching TRBD2. The CDR3 is CATSTGTSGSTDTQYF. As DNA, the CDR3 is TGTGCCACCAGCACCGGGACTAGCGGGAGCACAGATACGCAGTATTTT.